This T cell receptor beta chain was sequenced during a study of T cell repertoires in cytomegalovirus infection. Turning to the study itself: The public TCR beta signatures pointed to both CMV infection and matching HLA type.

The CDR3 totals 15 residues. The J segment lost 5 bases and the V segment lost 4 bases, leaving 10 bases of the junction unmatched. Points from the study as a whole: The ex vivo response was dominated by HLA-C-restricted CMV-specific TCR beta clonotypes.

Each CDR3 protein gets one entry after TCRdb re-called the reads with MiXCR. This repertoire shows fewer than 300,000 distinct CDR3 sequences, about 25% found once; its top ten account for approximately 15%. This clonotype was observed many times. Its antigen remains unidentified. Material: PBMCs. The TCR sequence derives from a human donor in good health (CMV status not recorded). Some clones in this sample may be carry-over from other donors' samples. The genes are TRBV12-3 or TRBV12-4 and TRBJ1-1; 7 bases are shared with TRBD1. CDR3 protein: CASSSTGTAYTEAFF. The CDR3 DNA sequence: TGTGCCAGCAGTTCCACCGGGACAGCTTATACTGAAGCTTTCTTT.